This T cell receptor (beta chain) was captured in a study of CD4 and CD8 cells across lung adenocarcinoma regions. In this sample, this clonotype turned up a few times. Samples came from patients with localized non-small cell lung adenocarcinoma. This CDR3 comprises 18 residues. V lost 5 bases and J lost 5; bases outside the gene matches: 20. Per germline, CDR1 MNHEY and CDR2 SVGAGI. TCRdb passed the PCR reads through MiXCR, listing each CDR3 protein once. The sample yields about 11,000 distinct CDR3 sequences, approximately 57% seen once. This sequence was found in a female donor with lung adenocarcinoma. The CD4 and CD8 labels of this study may be unreliable. The chain couples TRBV6-5 to TRBJ2-5; the match to TRBD1 covers 7 bases. Material: CD8+ T cells from the center of a lung tumor. The DNA for the CDR3 is TGTGCCAGCAGTCACTACAGGGGTCCTATATTAATGGCGGAGACCCAGTACTTC. Its protein is CASSHYRGPILMAETQYF.